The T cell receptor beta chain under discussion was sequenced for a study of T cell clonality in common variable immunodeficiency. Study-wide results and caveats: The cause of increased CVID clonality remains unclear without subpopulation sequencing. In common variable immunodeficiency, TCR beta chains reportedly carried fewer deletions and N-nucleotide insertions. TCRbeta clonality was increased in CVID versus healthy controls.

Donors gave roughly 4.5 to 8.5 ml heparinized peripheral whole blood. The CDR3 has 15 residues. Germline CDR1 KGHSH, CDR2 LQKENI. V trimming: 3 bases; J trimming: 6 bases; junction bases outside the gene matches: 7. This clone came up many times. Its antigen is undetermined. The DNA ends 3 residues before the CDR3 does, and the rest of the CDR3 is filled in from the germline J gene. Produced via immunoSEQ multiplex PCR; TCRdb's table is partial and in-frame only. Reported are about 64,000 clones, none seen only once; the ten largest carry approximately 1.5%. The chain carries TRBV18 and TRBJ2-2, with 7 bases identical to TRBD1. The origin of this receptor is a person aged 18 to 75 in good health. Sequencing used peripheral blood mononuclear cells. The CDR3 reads CASSPPHRGAGELFF. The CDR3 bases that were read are TGTGCCAGCTCACCGCCCCACAGGGGAGCCGGGGAG.